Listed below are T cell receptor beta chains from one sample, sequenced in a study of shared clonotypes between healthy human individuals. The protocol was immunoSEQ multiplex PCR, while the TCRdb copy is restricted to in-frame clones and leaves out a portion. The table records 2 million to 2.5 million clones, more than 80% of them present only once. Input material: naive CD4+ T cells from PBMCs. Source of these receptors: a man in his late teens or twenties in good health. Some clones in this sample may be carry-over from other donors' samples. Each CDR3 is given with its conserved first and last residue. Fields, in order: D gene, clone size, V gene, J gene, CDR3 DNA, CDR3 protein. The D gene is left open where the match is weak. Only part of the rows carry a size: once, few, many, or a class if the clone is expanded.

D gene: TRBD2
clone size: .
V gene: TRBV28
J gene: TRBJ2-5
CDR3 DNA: TGTGCCAGCAGTATGCCCGGGCTAGCGGGAGCCTCAGAGACCCAGTACTTC
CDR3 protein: CASSMPGLAGASETQYF

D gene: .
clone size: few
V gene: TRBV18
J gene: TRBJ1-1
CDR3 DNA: TGTGCCAGCTCACCAGCGGTGAACACTGAAGCTTTCTTT
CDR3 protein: CASSPAVNTEAFF

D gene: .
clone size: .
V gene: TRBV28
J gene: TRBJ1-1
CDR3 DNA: TGTGCCAGCACGGGCACTGAAGCTTTCTTT
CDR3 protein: CASTGTEAFF

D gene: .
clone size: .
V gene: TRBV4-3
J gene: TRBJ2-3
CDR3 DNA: TGCGCCAGCAGCCAAGCGCCTCATCCAGATACGCAGTATTTT
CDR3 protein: CASSQAPHPDTQYF

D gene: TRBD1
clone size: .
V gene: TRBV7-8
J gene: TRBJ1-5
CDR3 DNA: TGTGCCAGCAGCTCCGCGGGACAGGCTAGCAATCAGCCCCAGCATTTT
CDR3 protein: CASSSAGQASNQPQHF

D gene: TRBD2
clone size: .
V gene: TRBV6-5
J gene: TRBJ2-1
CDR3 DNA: TGTGCCAGCAGCATACTAGCGGGAGGCAACAATGAGCAGTTCTTC
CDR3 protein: CASSILAGGNNEQFF

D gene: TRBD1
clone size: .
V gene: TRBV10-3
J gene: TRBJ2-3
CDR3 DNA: TGTGCCATCAGTGAGATTAGGACAGGGGCAGATACGCAGTATTTT
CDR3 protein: CAISEIRTGADTQYF

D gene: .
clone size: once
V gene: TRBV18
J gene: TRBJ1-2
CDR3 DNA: TGTGCCAGCTCGGCAGGGGAGCAAAACTATGGCTACACCTTC
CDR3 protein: CASSAGEQNYGYTF

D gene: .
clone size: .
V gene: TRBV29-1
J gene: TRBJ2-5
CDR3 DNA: TGCAGCGCCGCCTGGGCGAGAGAGACCCAGTACTTC
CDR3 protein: CSAAWARETQYF

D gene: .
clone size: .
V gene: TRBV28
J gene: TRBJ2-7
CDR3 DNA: TGTGCCAGCAGTTTAGCGTGGGGCCTACTCTCCTACGAGCAGTACTTC
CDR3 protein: CASSLAWGLLSYEQYF

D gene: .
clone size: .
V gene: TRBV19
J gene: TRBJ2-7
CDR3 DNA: TGTGCCAGTAAGGTTACTCTCGGCACCTACGAGCAGTACTTC
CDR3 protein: CASKVTLGTYEQYF

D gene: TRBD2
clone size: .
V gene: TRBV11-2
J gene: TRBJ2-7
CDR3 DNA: TGTGCCAGCAGCTGGACTAGCGGGAGGGTGTACGAGCAGTACTTC
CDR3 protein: CASSWTSGRVYEQYF

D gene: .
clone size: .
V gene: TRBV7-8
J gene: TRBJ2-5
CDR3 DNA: TGTGCCAGCAGCTTGTGGACAGGGCGGGGGGAGACCCAGTACTTC
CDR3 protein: CASSLWTGRGETQYF

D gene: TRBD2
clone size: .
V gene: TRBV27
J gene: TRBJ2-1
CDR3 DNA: TGTGCCAGCGCCAGTAGCGGGAGGTACAATGAGCAGTTCTTC
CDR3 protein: CASASSGRYNEQFF

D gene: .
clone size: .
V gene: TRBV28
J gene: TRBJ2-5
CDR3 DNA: TGTGCCAGCAGATCTCAGTCTACAGAGACCCAGTACTTC
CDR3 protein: CASRSQSTETQYF

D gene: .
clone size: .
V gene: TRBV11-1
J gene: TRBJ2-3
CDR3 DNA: TGTGCCAGCAGCCTACGAAGGGGGGATACGCAGTATTTT
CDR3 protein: CASSLRRGDTQYF

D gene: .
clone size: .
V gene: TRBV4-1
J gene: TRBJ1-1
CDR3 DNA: TGCGCCAGCAGCCAAGGGGGGGGTCCTGAAGCTTTCTTT
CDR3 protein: CASSQGGGPEAFF

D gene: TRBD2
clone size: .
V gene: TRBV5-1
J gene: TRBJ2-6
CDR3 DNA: TGCGCCAGCAGCCCTCTTGGACTAGCGGGAGTATCAGGGCCTGGGGCCAACGTCCTGACTTTC
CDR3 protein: CASSPLGLAGVSGPGANVLTF

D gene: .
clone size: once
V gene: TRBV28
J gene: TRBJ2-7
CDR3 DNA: TGTGTAACGGGGCAGATCTACGAGCAGTACTTC
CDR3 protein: CVTGQIYEQYF

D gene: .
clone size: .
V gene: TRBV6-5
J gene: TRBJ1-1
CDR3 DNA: TGTGCCAGTACGGACCGGGGAGACACTGAAGCTTTCTTT
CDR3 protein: CASTDRGDTEAFF

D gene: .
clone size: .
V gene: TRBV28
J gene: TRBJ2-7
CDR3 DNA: TGTGCCAGCAGTCCTCCCGGTCTGGTTCCCTACGAGCAGTACTTC
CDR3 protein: CASSPPGLVPYEQYF

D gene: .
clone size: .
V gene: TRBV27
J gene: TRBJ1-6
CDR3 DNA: TGTGCCAGCAGTTTGTTTGCGAGCAATTCACCCCTCCACTTT
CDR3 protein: CASSLFASNSPLHF

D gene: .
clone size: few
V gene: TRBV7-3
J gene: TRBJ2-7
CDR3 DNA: TGTGCCAGCAGCCTAAATCCGACAGGCCAGCAGTACTTC
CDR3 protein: CASSLNPTGQQYF

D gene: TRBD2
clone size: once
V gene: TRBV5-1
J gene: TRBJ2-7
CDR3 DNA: TGCGCCAGCAGCTTGGGTAGCGGGAGCCAGAACGAGCAGTACTTC
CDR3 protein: CASSLGSGSQNEQYF

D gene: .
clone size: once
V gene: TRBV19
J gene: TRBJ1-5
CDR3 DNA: TGTGCCAGTAGTATTCTCCCCGTCAGTTATCAGCCCCAGCATTTT
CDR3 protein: CASSILPVSYQPQHF

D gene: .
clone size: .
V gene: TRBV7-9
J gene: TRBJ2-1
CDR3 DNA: TGTGCCAGCAGTCCCCCAACGAGACAGACGCGGAATGAGCAGTTCTTC
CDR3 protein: CASSPPTRQTRNEQFF

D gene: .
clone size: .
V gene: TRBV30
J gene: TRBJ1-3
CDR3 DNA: TGTGCCTGGAGTGGGGTGTTCTCTGGAAACACCATATATTTT
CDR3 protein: CAWSGVFSGNTIYF

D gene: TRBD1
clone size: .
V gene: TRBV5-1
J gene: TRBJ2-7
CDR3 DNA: TGCGCCAGCAGCGAACCGGGACAGGGGGTGTGGGAGCAGTACTTC
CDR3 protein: CASSEPGQGVWEQYF

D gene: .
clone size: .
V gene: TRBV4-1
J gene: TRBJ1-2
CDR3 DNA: TGCGCCAGCACCGACCCAGGTCGGGTCTATGGCTACACCTTC
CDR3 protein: CASTDPGRVYGYTF

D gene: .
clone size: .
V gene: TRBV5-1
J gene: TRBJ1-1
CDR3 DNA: TGCGCCAGCAGCTTGGCCGGGACGAGGCTCTCCACTGAAGCTTTCTTT
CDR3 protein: CASSLAGTRLSTEAFF

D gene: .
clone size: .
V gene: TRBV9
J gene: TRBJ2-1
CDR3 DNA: TGTGCCAGCTCTCTGACGCCTGGTTACAATGAGCAGTTCTTC
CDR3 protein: CASSLTPGYNEQFF

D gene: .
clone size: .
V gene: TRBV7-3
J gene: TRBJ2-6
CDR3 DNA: TGTGCCAGCAGCCCCGGTCCCTCTGGGGCCAACGTCCTGACTTTC
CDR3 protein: CASSPGPSGANVLTF

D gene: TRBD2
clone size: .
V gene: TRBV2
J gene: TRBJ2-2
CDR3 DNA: TGTGCCAGCAGTGAACGCGGGAGGGCCCAAAGTTTGACCGGGGAGCTGTTTTTT
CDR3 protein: CASSERGRAQSLTGELFF

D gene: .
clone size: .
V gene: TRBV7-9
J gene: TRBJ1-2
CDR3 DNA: TGTGCCAGCAGCTTAGCCCTAAGGGGCAAGATTAACTATGGCTACACCTTC
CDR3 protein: CASSLALRGKINYGYTF

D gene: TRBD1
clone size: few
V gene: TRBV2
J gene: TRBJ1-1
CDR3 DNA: TGTGCCAGCAGTGCACAGGGGGACACTGAAGCTTTCTTT
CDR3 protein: CASSAQGDTEAFF

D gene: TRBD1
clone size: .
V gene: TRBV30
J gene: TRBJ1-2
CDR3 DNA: TGTGCCTGGAGTGCTGACAGGGGCTATGGCTACACCTTC
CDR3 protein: CAWSADRGYGYTF

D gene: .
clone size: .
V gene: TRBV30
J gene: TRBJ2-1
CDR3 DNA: TGTGCCTGGAGTTTAGGGGACTACAATGAGCAGTTCTTC
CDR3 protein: CAWSLGDYNEQFF

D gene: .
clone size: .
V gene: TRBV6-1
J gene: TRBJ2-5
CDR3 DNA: TGTGCCAGCAGTGAAAGATCGAGGGGAGAGACCCAGTACTTC
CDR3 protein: CASSERSRGETQYF

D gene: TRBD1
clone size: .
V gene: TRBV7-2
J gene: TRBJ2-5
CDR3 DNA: TGTGCCAGCAGCCCAGGGGGACAGGGGGTGGAGACCCAGTACTTC
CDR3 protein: CASSPGGQGVETQYF

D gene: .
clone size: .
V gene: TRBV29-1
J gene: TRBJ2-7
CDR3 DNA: TGCAGCGACGGAGCCCCCTACGAGCAGTACTTC
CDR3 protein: CSDGAPYEQYF

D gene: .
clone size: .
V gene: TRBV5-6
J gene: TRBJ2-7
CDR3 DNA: TGTGCCAGCAGCTTGTCCCGGGATCCAACCTACGAGCAGTACTTC
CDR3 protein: CASSLSRDPTYEQYF

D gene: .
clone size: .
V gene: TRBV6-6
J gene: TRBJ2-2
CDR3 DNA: TGTGCCAGCCGGGCGTTCGATACCGGGGAGCTGTTTTTT
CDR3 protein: CASRAFDTGELFF

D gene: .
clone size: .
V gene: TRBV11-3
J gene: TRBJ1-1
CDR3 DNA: TGTGCCAGCAGCCCCCGGCGAGAGACTGAAGCTTTCTTT
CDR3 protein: CASSPRRETEAFF

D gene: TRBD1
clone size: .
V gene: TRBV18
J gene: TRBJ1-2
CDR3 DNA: TGTGCCAGCTCACCCACGCGAGGACAGGCACATTCTAACTATGGCTACACCTTC
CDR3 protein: CASSPTRGQAHSNYGYTF

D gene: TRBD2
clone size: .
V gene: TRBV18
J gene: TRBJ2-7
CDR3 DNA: TGTGCCAGCTCACCCCCGGGAAGCGGGAGCTACGAGCAGTACTTC
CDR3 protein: CASSPPGSGSYEQYF